This paragraph reports one T cell receptor beta chain. These data belong to a study of tumor-infiltrating lymphocytes in oesophageal squamous cell carcinoma. The trim removed 2 bases at V and 3 bases at J, leaving 9 bases unmatched. CDR3 length: 17 amino acids. Germline assignment: CDR1 LNHDA and CDR2 SQIVND (reference sequence). TCRdb recomputed calls from the PCR reads with MiXCR, one row per CDR3 protein. The sample lists around 6,400 distinct CDR3 sequences; roughly 14% were seen once. The TCR was taken from a male donor with esophageal squamous cell carcinoma. Sequenced sample: esophageal tumor tissue. This chain links TRBV19 with TRBJ1-3, with TRBD1 identical over 8 bases. The CDR3 region has the DNA TGTGCCAGTAGTATACCCTCGACAGGGGCGGGTGGAAACACCATATATTTT. Protein product: CASSIPSTGAGGNTIYF.